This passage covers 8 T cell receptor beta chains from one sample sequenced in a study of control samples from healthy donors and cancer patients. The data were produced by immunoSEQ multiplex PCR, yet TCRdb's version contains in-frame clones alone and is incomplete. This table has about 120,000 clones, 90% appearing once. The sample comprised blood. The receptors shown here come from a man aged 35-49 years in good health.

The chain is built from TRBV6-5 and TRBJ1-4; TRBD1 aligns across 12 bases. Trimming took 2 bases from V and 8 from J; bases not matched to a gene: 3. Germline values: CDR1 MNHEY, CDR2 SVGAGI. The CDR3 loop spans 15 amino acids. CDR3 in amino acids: CASSYTGTGGEKLFF. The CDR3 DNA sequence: TGTGCCAGCAGTTACACCGGGACAGGGGGCGAAAAACTGTTTTTT.

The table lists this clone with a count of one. The CDR3 DNA reads TGTGCCAGCAGTTTCCGGGATGGGGGCCCAAACAATCAGCCCCAGCATTTT. This sequence encodes CASSFRDGGPNNQPQHF. V gene TRBV25-1 combines with J gene TRBJ1-5; possibly TRBD1 for D (6 bases). This CDR3 spans 17 amino acids. The ends were cut back, 5 bases at V and 3 bases at J, with 20 bases in the middle. Germline loops: CDR1 MGHDK, CDR2 SYGVNS.

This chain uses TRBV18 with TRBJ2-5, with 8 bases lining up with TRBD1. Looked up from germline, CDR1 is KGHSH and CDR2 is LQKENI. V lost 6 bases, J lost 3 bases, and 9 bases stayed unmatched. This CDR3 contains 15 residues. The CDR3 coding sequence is TGTGCCAGCTCGAATCCCGGGACAGGAAAAGAGACCCAGTACTTC. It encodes CASSNPGTGKETQYF.

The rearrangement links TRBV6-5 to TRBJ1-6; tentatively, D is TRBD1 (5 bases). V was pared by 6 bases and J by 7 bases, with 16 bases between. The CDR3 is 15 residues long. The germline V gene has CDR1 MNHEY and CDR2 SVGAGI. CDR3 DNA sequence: TGTGCCAGCAGCTACACCGGGGGGGGAAATTCACCCCTCCACTTT. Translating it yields CASSYTGGGNSPLHF.

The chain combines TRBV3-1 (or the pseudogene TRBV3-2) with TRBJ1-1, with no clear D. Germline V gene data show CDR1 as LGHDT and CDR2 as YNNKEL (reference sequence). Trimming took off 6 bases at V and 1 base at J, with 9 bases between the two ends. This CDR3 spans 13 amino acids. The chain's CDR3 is CASSFRRNTEAFF. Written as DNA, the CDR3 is TGTGCCAGCAGTTTCCGGAGGAACACTGAAGCTTTCTTT.

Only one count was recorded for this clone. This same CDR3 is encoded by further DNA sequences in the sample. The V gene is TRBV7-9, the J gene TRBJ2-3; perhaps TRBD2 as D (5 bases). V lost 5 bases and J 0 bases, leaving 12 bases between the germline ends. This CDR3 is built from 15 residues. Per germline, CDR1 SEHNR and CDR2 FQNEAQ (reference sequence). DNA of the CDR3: TGTGCCAGCAGCCCGCGGACTGTAAGCACAGATACGCAGTATTTT. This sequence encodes CASSPRTVSTDTQYF.

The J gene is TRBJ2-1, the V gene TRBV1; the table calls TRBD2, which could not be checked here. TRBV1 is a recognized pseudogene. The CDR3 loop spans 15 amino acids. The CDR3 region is CTSSRVAGCYNEQFF. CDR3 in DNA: TGCACCAGCAGCCGAGTAGCGGGGTGCTACAATGAGCAGTTCTTC.

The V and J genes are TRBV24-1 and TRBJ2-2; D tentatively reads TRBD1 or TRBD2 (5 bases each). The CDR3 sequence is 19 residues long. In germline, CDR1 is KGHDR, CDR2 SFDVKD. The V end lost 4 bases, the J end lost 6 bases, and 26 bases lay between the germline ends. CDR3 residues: CATSDPRTRGKGNSGELFF. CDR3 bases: TGTGCCACCAGTGACCCCCGAACGAGGGGCAAGGGGAATTCCGGGGAGCTGTTTTTT.